Sequencing of this T cell receptor beta chain was carried out in a study of blood T cell repertoires in COVID-19. Across the whole study: COVID-19 samples from acute and convalescent phases originated in the United States, Italy and Spain. T cells, B-cell-depleted T cells, or PBMCs provided the cDNA or gDNA that served as material.

How the authors handled the data: Reference gene primer amplification yielded estimated nucleated cell counts. The data were produced by immunoSEQ multiplex PCR, yet TCRdb's version contains in-frame clones alone and is incomplete. D and trimming were read from the DNA, whereas the V and J calls and clone size are those reported in that table. The sample lists about 62,000 clones, roughly 92% occurring once. The source of this sequence is a human donor in a cohort sampled during active COVID-19. The specimen sequenced was peripheral blood.

The CDR3 DNA reads TGTGCCAGCAGCCAAAGAGACTTAGTGAACACCGGGGAGCTGTTTTTT. As protein: CASSQRDLVNTGELFF. J is TRBJ2-2 and V is TRBV9; D is uncertain. Trimming took off 4 bases at V and 1 base at J, with 14 bases between the two ends. The CDR3 sequence is 16 residues long. Germline V gene lookup returns CDR1 SGDLS and CDR2 YYNGEE.